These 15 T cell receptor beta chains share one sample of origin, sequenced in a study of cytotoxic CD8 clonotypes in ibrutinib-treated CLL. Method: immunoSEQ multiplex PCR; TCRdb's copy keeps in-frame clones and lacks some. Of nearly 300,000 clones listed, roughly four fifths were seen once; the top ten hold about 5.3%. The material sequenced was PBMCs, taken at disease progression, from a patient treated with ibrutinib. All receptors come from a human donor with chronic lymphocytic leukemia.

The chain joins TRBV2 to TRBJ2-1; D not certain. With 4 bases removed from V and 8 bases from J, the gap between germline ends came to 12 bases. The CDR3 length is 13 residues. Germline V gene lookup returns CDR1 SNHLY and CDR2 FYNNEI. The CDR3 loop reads CASSGMESDEQFF. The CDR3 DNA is TGTGCCAGCAGTGGGATGGAGTCCGATGAGCAGTTCTTC.

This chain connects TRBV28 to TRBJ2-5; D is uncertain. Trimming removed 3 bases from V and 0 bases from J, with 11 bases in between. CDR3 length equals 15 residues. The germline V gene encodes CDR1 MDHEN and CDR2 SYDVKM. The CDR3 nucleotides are TGTGCCAGCAGTTTTCCCGACTCCTACCAAGAGACCCAGTACTTC. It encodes CASSFPDSYQETQYF. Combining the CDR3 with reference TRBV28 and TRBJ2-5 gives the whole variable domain DVKVTQSSRYLVKRTGEKVFLECVQDMDHENMFWYRQDPGLGLRLIYFSYDVKMKEKGDIPEGYSVSREKKERFSLILESASTNQTSMYLCASSFPDSYQETQYFGPGTRLLVL.

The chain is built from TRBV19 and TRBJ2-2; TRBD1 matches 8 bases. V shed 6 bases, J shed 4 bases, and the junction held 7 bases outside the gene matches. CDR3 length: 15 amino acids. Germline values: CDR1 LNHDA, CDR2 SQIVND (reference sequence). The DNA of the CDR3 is TGTGCCAGTAGAAGGGCAGGGGGCCTCACCGGGGAGCTGTTTTTT. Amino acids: CASRRAGGLTGELFF.

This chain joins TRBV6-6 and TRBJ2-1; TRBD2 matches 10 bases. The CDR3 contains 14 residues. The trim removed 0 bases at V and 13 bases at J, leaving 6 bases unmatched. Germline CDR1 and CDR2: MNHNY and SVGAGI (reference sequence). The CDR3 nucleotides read TGTGCCAGCAGTTACTCGTTAACTAGCGGGGCCCAGTTCTTC. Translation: CASSYSLTSGAQFF.

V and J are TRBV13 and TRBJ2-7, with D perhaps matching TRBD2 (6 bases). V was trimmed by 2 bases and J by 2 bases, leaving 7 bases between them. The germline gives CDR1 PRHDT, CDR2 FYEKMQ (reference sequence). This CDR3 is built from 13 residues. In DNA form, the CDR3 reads TGTGCCAGCAGCTTACGACTAGCCTACGAGCAGTACTTC. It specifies CASSLRLAYEQYF.

DNA of the CDR3: TGTGCAAGTCGCCCCCCCCGTCCTAGCGGCTCCTACAATGAGCAGTTCTTC. Its protein product is CASRPPRPSGSYNEQFF. The J gene is TRBJ2-1, the V gene TRBV12-2; the DNA was not used to check the table's D call, TRBD2. TRBV12-2 represents a pseudogene. This CDR3 contains 17 residues.

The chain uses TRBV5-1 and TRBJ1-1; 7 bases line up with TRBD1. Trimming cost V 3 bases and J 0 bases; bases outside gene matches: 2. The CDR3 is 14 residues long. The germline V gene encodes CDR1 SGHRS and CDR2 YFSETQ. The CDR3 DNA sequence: TGCGCCAGCAGCTACGACAGGGTGAACACTGAAGCTTTCTTT. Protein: CASSYDRVNTEAFF.

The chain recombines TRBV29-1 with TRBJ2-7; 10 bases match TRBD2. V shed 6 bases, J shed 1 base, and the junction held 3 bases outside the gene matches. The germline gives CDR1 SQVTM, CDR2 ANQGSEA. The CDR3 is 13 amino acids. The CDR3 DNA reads TGCAGCGTCTTTAGCGGGGGGTCCTACGAGCAGTACTTC. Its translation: CSVFSGGSYEQYF.

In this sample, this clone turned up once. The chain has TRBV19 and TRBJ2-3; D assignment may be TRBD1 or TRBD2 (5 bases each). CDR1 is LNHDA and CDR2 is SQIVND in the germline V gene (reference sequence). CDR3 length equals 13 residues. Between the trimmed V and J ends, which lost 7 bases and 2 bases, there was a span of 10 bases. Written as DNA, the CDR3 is TGTGCCAGTAAGAAAGGGACCACAGATACGCAGTATTTT. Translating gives CASKKGTTDTQYF.

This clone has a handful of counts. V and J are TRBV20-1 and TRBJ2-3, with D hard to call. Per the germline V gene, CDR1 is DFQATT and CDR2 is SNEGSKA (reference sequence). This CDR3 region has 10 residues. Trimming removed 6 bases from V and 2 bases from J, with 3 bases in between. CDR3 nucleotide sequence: TGCAGTGCGATCACAGATACGCAGTATTTT. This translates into CSAITDTQYF.

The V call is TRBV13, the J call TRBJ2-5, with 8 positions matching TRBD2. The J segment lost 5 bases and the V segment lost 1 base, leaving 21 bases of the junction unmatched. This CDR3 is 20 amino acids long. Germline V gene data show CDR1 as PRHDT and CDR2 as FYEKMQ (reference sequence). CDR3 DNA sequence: TGTGCCAGCAGCTTAGAGGGAGCGTGGGGACTAGAGGACCTGGCGGAGACCCAGTACTTC. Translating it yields CASSLEGAWGLEDLAETQYF.

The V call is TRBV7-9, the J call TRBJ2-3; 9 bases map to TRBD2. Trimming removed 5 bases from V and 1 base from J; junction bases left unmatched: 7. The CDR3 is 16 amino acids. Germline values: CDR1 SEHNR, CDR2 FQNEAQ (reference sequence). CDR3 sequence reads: CASSPLQREGTDTQYF. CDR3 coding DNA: TGTGCCAGCAGCCCGCTCCAGCGGGAGGGCACAGATACGCAGTATTTT. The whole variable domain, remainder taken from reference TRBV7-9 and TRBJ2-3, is DTGVSQNPRHKITKRGQNVTFRCDPISEHNRLYWYRQTLGQGPEFLTYFQNEAQLEKSRLLSDRFSAERPKGSFSTLEIQRTEQGDSAMYLCASSPLQREGTDTQYFGPGTRLTVL.

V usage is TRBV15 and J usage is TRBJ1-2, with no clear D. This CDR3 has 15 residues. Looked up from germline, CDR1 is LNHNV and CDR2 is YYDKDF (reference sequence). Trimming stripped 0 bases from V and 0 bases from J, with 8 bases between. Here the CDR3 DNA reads TGTGCCACCAGCAGAGACCCGGGGACTAACTATGGCTACACCTTC. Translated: CATSRDPGTNYGYTF.

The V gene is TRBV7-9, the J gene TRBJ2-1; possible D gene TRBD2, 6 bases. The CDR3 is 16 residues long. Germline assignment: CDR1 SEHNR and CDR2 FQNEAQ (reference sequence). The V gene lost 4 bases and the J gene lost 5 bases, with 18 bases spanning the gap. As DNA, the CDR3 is TGTGCCAGCAGCTCCAACGGGCTAGCGCGTAACAATGAGCAGTTCTTC. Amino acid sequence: CASSSNGLARNNEQFF.

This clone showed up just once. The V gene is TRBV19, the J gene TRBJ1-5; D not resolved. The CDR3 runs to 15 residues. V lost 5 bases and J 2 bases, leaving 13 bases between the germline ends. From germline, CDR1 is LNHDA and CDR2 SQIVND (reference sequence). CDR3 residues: CASSPSAGGNQPQHF. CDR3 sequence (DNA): TGTGCCAGTAGTCCCTCTGCGGGCGGCAATCAGCCCCAGCATTTT.